These T cell receptor beta chains were read from a single sample in a study of shared clonotypes between healthy human individuals. This table comes from immunoSEQ multiplex PCR, and its TCRdb copy is limited to in-frame clones, with some not included. This sample has roughly 700,000 clones, with over 65% found just once. Material: memory CD4+ T cells sorted from blood. The receptors were gathered from a woman in her twenties or thirties in good health. Both conserved end residues are part of each CDR3. Fields, in order: J gene, D gene, V gene, clone size, CDR3 protein, CDR3 DNA. A D gene is named only where the DNA matches it firmly. Some rows mark clone size as missing; the rest say once, few, many or name a class of expanded clone.

J gene: TRBJ2-3
D gene: -
V gene: TRBV19
clone size: few
CDR3 protein: CASSIAATDTQYF
CDR3 DNA: TGTGCCAGTAGTATAGCGGCCACAGATACGCAGTATTTT

J gene: TRBJ2-7
D gene: -
V gene: TRBV28
clone size: -
CDR3 protein: CASSPGFEQYF
CDR3 DNA: TGTGCCAGCAGCCCCGGGTTCGAGCAGTACTTC

J gene: TRBJ2-5
D gene: TRBD1
V gene: TRBV19
clone size: once
CDR3 protein: CASRGGQVSGGAQYF
CDR3 DNA: TGTGCCAGTAGGGGGGGACAGGTATCCGGAGGGGCCCAGTACTTC

J gene: TRBJ2-7
D gene: -
V gene: TRBV29-1
clone size: -
CDR3 protein: CSVEDSYEQYF
CDR3 DNA: TGCAGCGTGGAGGACTCCTACGAGCAGTACTTC

J gene: TRBJ2-1
D gene: -
V gene: TRBV9
clone size: -
CDR3 protein: CASSVDGEQFF
CDR3 DNA: TGTGCCAGCAGCGTTGATGGCGAGCAGTTCTTC

J gene: TRBJ2-7
D gene: -
V gene: TRBV7-9
clone size: -
CDR3 protein: CASSLGAGYEQYF
CDR3 DNA: TGTGCCAGCAGCTTAGGTGCCGGGTACGAGCAGTACTTC

J gene: TRBJ2-1
D gene: TRBD2
V gene: TRBV19
clone size: few
CDR3 protein: CATLRTSDYNEQFF
CDR3 DNA: TGTGCCACCCTACGGACTAGCGACTACAATGAGCAGTTCTTC

J gene: TRBJ1-5
D gene: TRBD1
V gene: TRBV5-4
clone size: -
CDR3 protein: CATSSWDRASNQPQHF
CDR3 DNA: TGTGCCACAAGCTCCTGGGACAGGGCGAGCAATCAGCCCCAGCATTTT

J gene: TRBJ1-4
D gene: -
V gene: TRBV23-1
clone size: once
CDR3 protein: CASEDSSATNEKLFF
CDR3 DNA: TGCGCCAGCGAAGACAGCAGTGCAACTAATGAAAAACTGTTTTTT

J gene: TRBJ2-1
D gene: -
V gene: TRBV2
clone size: -
CDR3 protein: CASRTWDLENEQFF
CDR3 DNA: TGTGCCAGCAGGACCTGGGACCTAGAAAATGAGCAGTTCTTC

J gene: TRBJ2-7
D gene: -
V gene: TRBV7-2
clone size: -
CDR3 protein: CASSDTSSPYEQYF
CDR3 DNA: TGTGCCAGCAGCGATACTAGCTCCCCCTACGAGCAGTACTTC

J gene: TRBJ2-2
D gene: TRBD2
V gene: TRBV4-1
clone size: -
CDR3 protein: CASSYLAGTNTGELFF
CDR3 DNA: TGCGCCAGCAGCTACCTAGCGGGTACGAACACCGGGGAGCTGTTTTTT

J gene: TRBJ2-5
D gene: -
V gene: TRBV2
clone size: -
CDR3 protein: CASLKRQETQYF
CDR3 DNA: TGTGCCAGCCTTAAAAGGCAAGAGACCCAGTACTTC

J gene: TRBJ2-6
D gene: -
V gene: TRBV10-3
clone size: -
CDR3 protein: CAISEYEFSGANVLTF
CDR3 DNA: TGTGCCATCAGTGAGTACGAGTTTTCTGGGGCCAACGTCCTGACTTTC

J gene: TRBJ2-2
D gene: TRBD1
V gene: TRBV9
clone size: -
CDR3 protein: CATSQGTNTGELFF
CDR3 DNA: TGTGCCACCTCACAGGGGACGAACACCGGGGAGCTGTTTTTT

J gene: TRBJ2-7
D gene: -
V gene: TRBV25-1
clone size: -
CDR3 protein: CASSENRGRAPYEQYF
CDR3 DNA: TGTGCCAGCAGTGAAAATCGGGGCAGGGCTCCCTACGAGCAGTACTTC

J gene: TRBJ1-2
D gene: TRBD1
V gene: TRBV5-1
clone size: -
CDR3 protein: CASRPGQGAGYTF
CDR3 DNA: TGCGCCAGCAGGCCAGGACAGGGTGCTGGCTACACCTTC

J gene: TRBJ2-5
D gene: -
V gene: TRBV7-2
clone size: -
CDR3 protein: CASSSPPRMGLQETQYF
CDR3 DNA: TGTGCCAGCAGCTCGCCCCCGAGGATGGGGCTCCAAGAGACCCAGTACTTC

J gene: TRBJ1-1
D gene: -
V gene: TRBV18
clone size: -
CDR3 protein: CASSSAGNTEAFF
CDR3 DNA: TGTGCCAGCTCGTCTGCAGGTAACACTGAAGCTTTCTTT

J gene: TRBJ2-1
D gene: TRBD2
V gene: TRBV25-1
clone size: -
CDR3 protein: CASSERKGREGGNEQFF
CDR3 DNA: TGTGCCAGCAGTGAAAGGAAGGGGCGGGAGGGCGGCAATGAGCAGTTCTTC

J gene: TRBJ2-7
D gene: TRBD1
V gene: TRBV19
clone size: -
CDR3 protein: CASWDQGAYEQYF
CDR3 DNA: TGTGCCAGTTGGGACCAGGGGGCTTACGAGCAGTACTTC

J gene: TRBJ2-3
D gene: TRBD2
V gene: TRBV28
clone size: once
CDR3 protein: CATRTSGRTDTQYF
CDR3 DNA: TGTGCCACCCGGACTAGCGGGAGGACAGATACGCAGTATTTT

J gene: TRBJ2-7
D gene: -
V gene: TRBV11-2
clone size: -
CDR3 protein: CASSPTQGGATYEQYF
CDR3 DNA: TGTGCCAGCAGCCCGACTCAGGGGGGAGCCACCTACGAGCAGTACTTC

J gene: TRBJ2-1
D gene: -
V gene: TRBV2
clone size: -
CDR3 protein: CASSEAGTGSDEQFF
CDR3 DNA: TGTGCCAGCAGTGAAGCGGGAACAGGGAGTGATGAGCAGTTCTTC

J gene: TRBJ1-6
D gene: -
V gene: TRBV30
clone size: -
CDR3 protein: CAWSGTANSPLHF
CDR3 DNA: TGTGCCTGGAGTGGGACAGCTAATTCACCCCTCCACTTT

J gene: TRBJ1-2
D gene: -
V gene: TRBV28
clone size: -
CDR3 protein: CASSLWSGLSGYTF
CDR3 DNA: TGTGCCAGCAGTTTATGGTCAGGTCTTTCTGGCTACACCTTC

J gene: TRBJ1-1
D gene: TRBD1
V gene: TRBV14
clone size: once
CDR3 protein: CASSQVGRGRGMNTEAFF
CDR3 DNA: TGTGCCAGCAGCCAAGTCGGTCGGGGCAGGGGGATGAACACTGAAGCTTTCTTT

J gene: TRBJ2-1
D gene: TRBD1
V gene: TRBV7-2
clone size: -
CDR3 protein: CASSLGGQPYNEQFF
CDR3 DNA: TGTGCCAGCAGCCTTGGGGGACAGCCCTACAATGAGCAGTTCTTC

J gene: TRBJ2-6
D gene: TRBD1
V gene: TRBV9
clone size: -
CDR3 protein: CASSPRGSQGGANVLTF
CDR3 DNA: TGTGCCAGCAGCCCCAGGGGGAGTCAGGGTGGGGCCAACGTCCTGACTTTC

J gene: TRBJ1-5
D gene: -
V gene: TRBV11-2
clone size: -
CDR3 protein: CASSLSYSSGQPQHF
CDR3 DNA: TGTGCCAGCAGCTTGAGTTACTCGTCAGGGCAGCCCCAGCATTTT

J gene: TRBJ2-7
D gene: -
V gene: TRBV27
clone size: few
CDR3 protein: CASSLRPIGDYEQYF
CDR3 DNA: TGTGCCAGCAGTTTACGCCCCATTGGCGACTACGAGCAGTACTTC